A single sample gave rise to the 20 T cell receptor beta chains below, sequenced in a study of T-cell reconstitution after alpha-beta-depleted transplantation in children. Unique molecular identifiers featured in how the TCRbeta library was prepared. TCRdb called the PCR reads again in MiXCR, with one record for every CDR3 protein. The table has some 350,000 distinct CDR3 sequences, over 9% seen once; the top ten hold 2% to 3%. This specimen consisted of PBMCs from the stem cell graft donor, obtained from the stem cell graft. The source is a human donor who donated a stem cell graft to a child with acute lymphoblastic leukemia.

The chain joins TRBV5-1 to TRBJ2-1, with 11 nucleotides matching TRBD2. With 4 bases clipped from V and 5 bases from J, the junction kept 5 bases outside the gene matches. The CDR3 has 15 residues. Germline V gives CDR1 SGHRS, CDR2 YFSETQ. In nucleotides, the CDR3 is TGCGCCAGCAGCGTGGGACTAGCGGTCGACAATGAGCAGTTCTTC. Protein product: CASSVGLAVDNEQFF.

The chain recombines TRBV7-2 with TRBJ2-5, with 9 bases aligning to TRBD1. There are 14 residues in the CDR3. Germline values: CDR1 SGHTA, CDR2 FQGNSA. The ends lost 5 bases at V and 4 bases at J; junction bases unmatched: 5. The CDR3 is CASSQTGGGETQYF. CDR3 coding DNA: TGTGCCAGCAGCCAGACAGGGGGGGGAGAGACCCAGTACTTC.

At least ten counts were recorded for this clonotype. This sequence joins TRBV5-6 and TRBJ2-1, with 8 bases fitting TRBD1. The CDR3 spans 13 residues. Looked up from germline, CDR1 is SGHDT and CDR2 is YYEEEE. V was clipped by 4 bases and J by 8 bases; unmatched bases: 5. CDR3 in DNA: TGTGCCAGCAGCAGCGACAGGGGCGATGAGCAGTTCTTC. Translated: CASSSDRGDEQFF.

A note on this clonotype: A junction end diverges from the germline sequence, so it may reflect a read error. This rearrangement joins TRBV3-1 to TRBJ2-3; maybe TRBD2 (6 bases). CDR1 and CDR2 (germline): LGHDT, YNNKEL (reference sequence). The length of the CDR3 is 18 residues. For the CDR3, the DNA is TGTGCCTGCAGTCTACCCTTCGGCGGGGATGGGGGCACAGATACGCAGTATTTT. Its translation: CACSLPFGGDGGTDTQYF.

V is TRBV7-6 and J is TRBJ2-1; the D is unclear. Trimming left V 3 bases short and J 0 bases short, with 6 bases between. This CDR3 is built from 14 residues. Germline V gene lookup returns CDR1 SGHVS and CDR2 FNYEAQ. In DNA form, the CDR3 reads TGTGCCAGCAGCTTGTCCGCCTCCTACAATGAGCAGTTCTTC. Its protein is CASSLSASYNEQFF.

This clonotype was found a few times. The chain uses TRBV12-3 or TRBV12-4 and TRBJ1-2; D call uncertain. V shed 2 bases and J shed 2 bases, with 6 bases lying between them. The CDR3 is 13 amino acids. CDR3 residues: CASSLSRNYGYTF. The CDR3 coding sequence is TGTGCCAGCAGTTTAAGTCGCAACTATGGCTACACCTTC.

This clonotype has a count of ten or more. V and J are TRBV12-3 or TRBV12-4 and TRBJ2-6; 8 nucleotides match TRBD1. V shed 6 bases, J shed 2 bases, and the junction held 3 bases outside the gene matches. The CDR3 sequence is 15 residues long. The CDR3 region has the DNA TGTGCCAGCAGCCCACAGGGGGCTGGGGCCAACGTCCTGACTTTC. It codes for CASSPQGAGANVLTF.

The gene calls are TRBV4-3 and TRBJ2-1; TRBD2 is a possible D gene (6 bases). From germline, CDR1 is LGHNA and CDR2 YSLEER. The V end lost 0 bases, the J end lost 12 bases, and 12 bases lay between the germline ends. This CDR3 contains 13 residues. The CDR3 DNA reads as TGCGCCAGCAGCCAAGAGGGGGGAGATCGGCAGTTCTTC. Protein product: CASSQEGGDRQFF.

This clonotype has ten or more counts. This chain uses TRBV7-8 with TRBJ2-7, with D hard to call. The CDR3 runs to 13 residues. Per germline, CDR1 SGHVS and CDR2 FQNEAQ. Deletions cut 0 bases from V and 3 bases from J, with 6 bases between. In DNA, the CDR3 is TGTGCCAGCAGCTTAGCGTCCCTCTACGAGCAGTACTTC. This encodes CASSLASLYEQYF. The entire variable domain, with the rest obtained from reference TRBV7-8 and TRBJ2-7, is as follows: GAGVSQSPRYKVAKRGQDVALRCDPISGHVSLFWYQQALGQGPEFLTYFQNEAQLDKSGLPSDRFFAERPEGSVSTLKIQRTQQEDSAVYLCASSLASLYEQYFGPGTRLTVT.

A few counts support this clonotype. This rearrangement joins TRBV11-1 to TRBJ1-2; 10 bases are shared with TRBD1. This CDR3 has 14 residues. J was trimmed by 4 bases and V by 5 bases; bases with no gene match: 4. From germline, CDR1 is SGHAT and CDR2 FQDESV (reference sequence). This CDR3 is CASSHGTGVYGYTF. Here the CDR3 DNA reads TGTGCCAGCAGCCACGGGACAGGGGTCTATGGCTACACCTTC.

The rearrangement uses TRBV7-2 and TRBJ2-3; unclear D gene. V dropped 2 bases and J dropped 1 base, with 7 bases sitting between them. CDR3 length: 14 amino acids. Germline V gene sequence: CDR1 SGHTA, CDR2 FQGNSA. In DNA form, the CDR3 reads TGTGCCAGCAGCTTAATGGCGGGCACAGATACGCAGTATTTT. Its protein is CASSLMAGTDTQYF. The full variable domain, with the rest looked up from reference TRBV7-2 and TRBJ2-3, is GAGVSQSPSNKVTEKGKDVELRCDPISGHTALYWYRQSLGQGLEFLIYFQGNSAPDKSGLPSDRFSAERTGGSVSTLTIQRTQQEDSAVYLCASSLMAGTDTQYFGPGTRLTVL.

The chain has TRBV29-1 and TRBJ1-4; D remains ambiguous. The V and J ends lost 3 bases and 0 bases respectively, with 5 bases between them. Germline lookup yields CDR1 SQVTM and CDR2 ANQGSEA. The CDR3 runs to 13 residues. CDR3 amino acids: CSVDGATNEKLFF. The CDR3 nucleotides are TGCAGCGTTGATGGTGCAACTAATGAAAAACTGTTTTTT.

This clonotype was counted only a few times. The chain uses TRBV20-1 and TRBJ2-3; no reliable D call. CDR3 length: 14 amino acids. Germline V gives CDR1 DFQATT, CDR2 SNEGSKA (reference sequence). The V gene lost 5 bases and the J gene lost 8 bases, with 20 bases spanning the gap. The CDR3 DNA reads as TGCAGTGCTCCCCCGTTAGAACCGTCGGGTACGCAGTATTTT. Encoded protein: CSAPPLEPSGTQYF.

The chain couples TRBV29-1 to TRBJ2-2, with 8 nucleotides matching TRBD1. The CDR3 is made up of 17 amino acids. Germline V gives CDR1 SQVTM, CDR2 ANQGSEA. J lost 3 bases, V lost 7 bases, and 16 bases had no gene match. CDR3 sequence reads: CSAGLVKGQGDTGELFF. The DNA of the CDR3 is TGCAGCGCTGGGTTGGTAAAAGGACAGGGCGACACCGGGGAGCTGTTTTTT.

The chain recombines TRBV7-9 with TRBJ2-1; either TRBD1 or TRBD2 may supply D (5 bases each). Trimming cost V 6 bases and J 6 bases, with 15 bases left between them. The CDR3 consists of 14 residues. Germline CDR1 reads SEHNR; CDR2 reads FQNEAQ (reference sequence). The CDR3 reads CASRSGPGPNEQFF. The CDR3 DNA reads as TGTGCCAGCAGGTCAGGGCCGGGACCCAATGAGCAGTTCTTC.

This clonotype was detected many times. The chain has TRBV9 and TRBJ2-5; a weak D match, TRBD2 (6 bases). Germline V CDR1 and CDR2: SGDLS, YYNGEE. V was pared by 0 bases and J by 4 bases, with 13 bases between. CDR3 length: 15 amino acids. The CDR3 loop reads CASSVASREAETQYF. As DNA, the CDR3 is TGTGCCAGCAGCGTAGCCTCGCGGGAAGCAGAGACCCAGTACTTC. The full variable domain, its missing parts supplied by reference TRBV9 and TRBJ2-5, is DSGVTQTPKHLITATGQRVTLRCSPRSGDLSVYWYQQSLDQGLQFLIQYYNGEERAKGNILERFSAQQFPDLHSELNLSSLELGDSALYFCASSVASREAETQYFGPGTRLLVL.

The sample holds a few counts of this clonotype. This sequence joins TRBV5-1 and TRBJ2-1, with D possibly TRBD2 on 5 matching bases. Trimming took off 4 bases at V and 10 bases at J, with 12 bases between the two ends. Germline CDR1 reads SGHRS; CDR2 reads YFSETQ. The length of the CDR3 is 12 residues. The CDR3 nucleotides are TGCGCCAGCAGCCTCCTAGCTTACGAGCAGTTCTTC. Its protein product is CASSLLAYEQFF.

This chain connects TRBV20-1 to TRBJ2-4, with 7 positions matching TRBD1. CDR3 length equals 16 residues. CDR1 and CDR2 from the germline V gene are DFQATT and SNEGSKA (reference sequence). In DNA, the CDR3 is TGCAGCCTACCTCCCGGCGGCCTAGGGGGCGAAAACATTCAGTACTTC. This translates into CSLPPGGLGGENIQYF.

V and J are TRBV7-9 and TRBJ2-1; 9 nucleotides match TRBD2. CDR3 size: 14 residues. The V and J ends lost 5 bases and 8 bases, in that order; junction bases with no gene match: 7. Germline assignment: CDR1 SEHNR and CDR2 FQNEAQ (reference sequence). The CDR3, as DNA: TGTGCCAGCAGCCGGAGCGGCGGGGGGGATGAGCAGTTCTTC. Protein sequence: CASSRSGGGDEQFF. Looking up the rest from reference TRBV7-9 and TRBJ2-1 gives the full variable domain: DTGVSQNPRHKITKRGQNVTFRCDPISEHNRLYWYRQTLGQGPEFLTYFQNEAQLEKSRLLSDRFSAERPKGSFSTLEIQRTEQGDSAMYLCASSRSGGGDEQFFGPGTRLTVL.

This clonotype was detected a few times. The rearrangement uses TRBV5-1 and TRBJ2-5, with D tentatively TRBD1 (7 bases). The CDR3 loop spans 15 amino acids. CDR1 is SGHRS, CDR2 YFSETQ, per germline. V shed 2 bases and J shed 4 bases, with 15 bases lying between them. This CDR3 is CASSFHQGGGETQYF. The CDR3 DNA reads TGCGCCAGCAGCTTCCACCAGGGGGGAGGAGAGACCCAGTACTTC.